This TCR beta chain stems from a study of T cells after yellow fever vaccination. For the study at large: Fractions of low cell number were prepared using SMART-Seq v4 Ultra Low Input. Study-level findings and limits: Abundant bulk-derived clonotypes could contaminate FACS-sorted repertoires. Subsequent booster samples again held most clones from primary vaccination (around 96% CD4, roughly 88% CD8).

This CDR3 has 15 amino acids. Germline CDR1 and CDR2: SGHTA and FQGNSA. Trimming left V 2 bases short and J 5 bases short, with 15 bases between. By 5'RACE template switching, TCR cDNA was produced, with a universal primer site and UMIs added in the process. One entry per CDR3 protein, called by TCRdb with MiXCR from the 5' RACE reads. The sample holds roughly 340,000 distinct CDR3 sequences; roughly 4.3% are singletons and the top ten take 24%. In its sample, this clonotype was seen many times. Its matching antigen is unknown. The sequencing used PBMCs, collected 5 days after the yellow fever booster vaccination. V usage is TRBV7-2 and J usage is TRBJ1-2, with TRBD1 as a possible D gene (5 bases). This receptor was obtained from a man between 18 and 29 years old who received the YFV17D yellow fever vaccine. The CDR3 here is CASSLLGRVEYGYTF. In nucleotides, the CDR3 is TGTGCCAGCAGCTTATTAGGCAGGGTGGAGTATGGCTACACCTTC.